This TCR beta chain was obtained from a study of technical replicates of blood from a few donors. The CDR3 consists of 13 residues. Trimming shortened V by 9 bases and J by 1 base, and 13 bases separated the two germline ends. Germline V gene data show CDR1 as SGHTS and CDR2 as YDEGEE. Some clones are missing from TCRdb's copy, which holds only in-frame ones; the method was immunoSEQ multiplex PCR. The profile shows some 70,000 clones, more than 90% of them singletons. The V gene is TRBV5-8, the J gene TRBJ1-2; D perhaps matches TRBD1 (5 bases). The sample taken for sequencing was T cells isolated from PBMCs. This TCR was sampled from a human donor in good health. The CDR3 loop reads CANPRQFNYGYTF. The CDR3 DNA follows: TGTGCCAACCCGAGACAGTTTAACTATGGCTACACCTTC.